This passage covers 20 T cell receptor beta chains from one sample sequenced in a study of Graves' ophthalmopathy and Graves' hyperthyroidism. Researchers took RNA transcripts and amplified TCR beta CDR3 regions from them. An initial RT-PCR round employing HTBI primers preceded a second-round multiplex PCR. TCRdb recomputed calls from the multiplex PCR reads with MiXCR, one row per CDR3 protein. The table has over 650,000 distinct CDR3 sequences, 35% to 45% seen once. Input material: peripheral blood. The receptors derive from an adult man with Graves' ophthalmopathy.

This clonotype was seen just once. The rearrangement links TRBV20-1 to TRBJ1-3; D ambiguous. Germline V CDR1 and CDR2: DFQATT, SNEGSKA (reference sequence). The CDR3 is made up of 12 amino acids. V was clipped by 0 bases and J by 7 bases, with 7 bases between them. In DNA form, the CDR3 reads TGCAGTGCTAGAGATGGCGGGAACACCATATATTTT. As protein: CSARDGGNTIYF.

In this sample, this clonotype turned up a few times. Germline and junction disagree at one end, which may indicate a read error. This chain links TRBV10-3 with TRBJ1-6, with no clear D. The CDR3 contains 17 residues. Germline CDR1 reads ENHRY; CDR2 reads SYGVKD. The CDR3 nucleotides read TGTGCCAGCAGTTACTCGACAAACCCCTCCTATAATTCACCCCTCCACTTT. Translating gives CASSYSTNPSYNSPLHF.

This chain links TRBV2 with TRBJ2-1; 9 positions agree with TRBD1. The J segment lost 5 bases and the V segment lost 10 bases, leaving 6 bases of the junction unmatched. The germline gives CDR1 SNHLY, CDR2 FYNNEI. The CDR3 has 13 residues. The CDR3 DNA sequence: TGTGCCACGGGGACAGGGAACAACAATGAGCAGTTCTTC. Translating gives CATGTGNNNEQFF.

The chain is built from TRBV25-1 and TRBJ1-4, with TRBD1 matching 8 bases. Germline V gene sequence: CDR1 MGHDK, CDR2 SYGVNS. The V and J ends lost 2 bases and 7 bases, in that order; junction bases with no gene match: 9. This CDR3 contains 16 residues. Here the CDR3 reads CASSEVGGQGREKLFF. The CDR3 DNA sequence: TGTGCCAGCAGTGAAGTGGGCGGACAGGGTCGTGAAAAACTGTTTTTT.

This clonotype was seen repeatedly, ten times or more. This chain links TRBV29-1 with TRBJ2-2; no definite D call. The V and J ends lost 4 bases and 7 bases respectively, with 7 bases between them. The CDR3 has 11 residues. Germline CDR1 and CDR2: SQVTM and ANQGSEA. CDR3 protein: CSVGEFGELFF. In DNA, the CDR3 is TGCAGCGTTGGAGAGTTCGGGGAGCTGTTTTTT.

The chain is built from TRBV2 and TRBJ1-5; D remains unclear. The CDR3 is 15 residues long. V lost 3 bases and J 3 bases, leaving 12 bases between the germline ends. Per the germline V gene, CDR1 is SNHLY and CDR2 is FYNNEI. This chain's CDR3 is CASSDEGLLNQPQHF. The CDR3 DNA reads TGTGCCAGCAGTGATGAAGGATTACTCAATCAGCCCCAGCATTTT.

This clonotype was found many times. Sequence at one end of the junction differs from germline and may be a read error. J is TRBJ1-6 and V is TRBV10-3, with 7 bases aligning to TRBD1. This CDR3 comprises 14 residues. Germline CDR1 reads ENHRY; CDR2 reads SYGVKD. The chain's CDR3 is CASSVQGIESPLHF. In DNA, the CDR3 is TGTGCCAGCAGTGTACAGGGGATAGAATCACCCCTCCACTTT.

The sample holds one count of this clonotype. The chain uses TRBV5-5 and TRBJ1-1; D is uncertain. This CDR3 contains 13 residues. V lost 4 bases and J 10 bases, leaving 17 bases between the germline ends. CDR1 and CDR2 (germline): SGHKS, YYEKEE (reference sequence). CDR3 nucleotides: TGTGCCAGCAGCCCCCTTGGGGTCCCGGCAGCTTTCTTT. Translation: CASSPLGVPAAFF.

At least ten counts were recorded for this clonotype. The rearrangement joins TRBV5-1 to TRBJ1-4, with D unclear. Germline CDR1 reads SGHRS; CDR2 reads YFSETQ. CDR3 length: 14 residues. V lost 7 bases to trimming and J lost 3 bases, with 13 bases between them. Here the CDR3 DNA reads TGCGCCAGCCGACCAGGATTTCCTAATGAAAAACTGTTTTTT. It codes for CASRPGFPNEKLFF.

The J gene is TRBJ2-6, the V gene TRBV29-1, with D possibly matching TRBD2 (5 bases). CDR1 and CDR2 from the germline V gene are SQVTM and ANQGSEA. The V and J ends lost 2 bases and 3 bases respectively, with 14 bases between them. The CDR3 is 16 residues long. The chain's CDR3 is CSVELGEGYGANVLTF. CDR3 coding DNA: TGCAGCGTTGAACTGGGAGAGGGCTATGGGGCCAACGTCCTGACTTTC.

This clonotype was counted a few times. The chain combines TRBV4-2 with TRBJ1-5; D perhaps matches TRBD1 (6 bases). Trimming pared 2 bases from V and 7 bases from J, leaving 15 bases between. Germline loops: CDR1 LGHNA, CDR2 YNFKEQ. The CDR3 runs to 15 residues. CDR3 in DNA: TGTGCCAGCAGCCAATCGGGGGCCGGCGGGCAGCCCCAGCATTTT. Its translation is CASSQSGAGGQPQHF.

This chain uses TRBV7-2 with TRBJ1-5; D gene ambiguous. The CDR3 spans 12 residues. Trimming stripped 3 bases from V and 11 bases from J, with 11 bases between. Looked up from germline, CDR1 is SGHTA and CDR2 is FQGNSA. The CDR3 loop is CASSFGSETQHF. The CDR3 DNA is TGTGCCAGCAGCTTTGGGAGCGAGACCCAGCATTTT.

This clonotype was observed many times. V gene TRBV6-5 combines with J gene TRBJ1-3; TRBD1 aligns across 9 bases. CDR1 is MNHEY and CDR2 is SVGAGI in the germline V gene. The CDR3 is 13 residues long. J was trimmed by 8 bases and V by 4 bases; bases with no gene match: 3. For the CDR3, the DNA is TGTGCCAGCAGTTGGACAGGGGAAGACACCATATATTTT. It specifies CASSWTGEDTIYF.

This clonotype was found once. This could be a read error, since a much larger clone is one nucleotide away. The V gene is TRBV14, the J gene TRBJ2-2, with a weak D call TRBD1 (6 bases). CDR3 length equals 15 residues. CDR1 SGHDN and CDR2 FVKESK come from the germline V gene. Trimming shortened V by 1 base and J by 3 bases, and 9 bases separated the two germline ends. Here the CDR3 reads CASSQAGHYTGELFF. The DNA for the CDR3 is TGTGCCAGCAGCCAAGCGGGACACTACACCGGGGAGCTGTTTTTT. The full variable domain, completed using reference TRBV14 and TRBJ2-2, is EAGVTQFPSHSVIEKGQTVTLRCDPISGHDNLYWYRRVMGKEIKFLLHFVKESKQDESGMPNNRFLAERTGGTYSTLKVQPAELEDSGVYFCASSQAGHYTGELFFGEGSRLTVL.

The J gene is TRBJ2-5, the V gene TRBV7-2, with 8 bases identical to TRBD2. CDR3 size: 15 residues. Losses at the gene ends were 3 bases for V and 5 bases for J; bases not matched to a gene: 8. Germline CDR1 and CDR2: SGHTA and FQGNSA. CDR3 sequence: CASSFPAGVGETQYF. The CDR3 DNA reads TGTGCCAGCAGCTTCCCAGCGGGGGTTGGGGAGACCCAGTACTTC.

The chain combines TRBV6-2 or TRBV6-3 with TRBJ1-2; 7 bases fit TRBD1. Germline V gives CDR1 MNHEY, CDR2 SVGEGT. The CDR3 consists of 12 residues. The V and J ends lost 8 bases and 4 bases, in that order; junction bases with no gene match: 4. For the CDR3, the DNA is TGTGCCAGCGCGACAGGGATCTATGGCTACACCTTC. This encodes CASATGIYGYTF.

This clonotype was seen ten or more times. One junction end disagrees with the germline gene, perhaps due to a read error. The genes are TRBV29-1 and TRBJ1-5; TRBD1 aligns across 10 bases. The CDR3 is 13 amino acids. Germline assignment: CDR1 SQVTM and CDR2 ANQGSEA. The CDR3 bases are TGCAGTGTTGGACAGGGGGGCAATCAGCCCCAGCATTTT. This encodes CSVGQGGNQPQHF.

Notes on this clonotype: One end of the junction does not line up with germline, which may come from a read error. The rearrangement joins TRBV2 to TRBJ1-3, with no clear D. Germline CDR1 is SNHLY and CDR2 is FYNNEI. The CDR3 contains 15 residues. Here the CDR3 reads CASTQRGYGGNTTYF. The CDR3 DNA sequence: TGTGCCAGCACCCAAAGAGGGTATGGTGGAAACACCACATATTTT.

In this sample, this clonotype turned up many times. One end of the junction is discordant with germline, which a read error may explain. The chain has TRBV19 and TRBJ2-7; 7 bases are a match to TRBD1. The CDR3 runs 11 residues. Germline assignment: CDR1 LNHDA and CDR2 SQIVND (reference sequence). CDR3 sequence: CKGGAWYEQYF. DNA of the CDR3: TGCAAAGGGGGCGCTTGGTACGAGCAGTACTTC.

The CDR3: CASSANINTEAFF. The CDR3 DNA reads as TGTGCCAGCAGCGCCAATATCAACACTGAAGCTTTCTTT. This chain connects TRBV10-3 to TRBJ1-1, with D hard to call. The CDR3 covers 13 residues. With 10 bases removed from V and 2 bases from J, the gap between germline ends came to 14 bases. The germline V gene encodes CDR1 ENHRY and CDR2 SYGVKD.